These T cell receptor beta chains were read from a single sample in a study of shared clonotypes between healthy human individuals. Only in-frame clones appear in the TCRdb table, and some are missing; sequencing was by immunoSEQ multiplex PCR. The repertoire holds roughly 1,100,000 clones, with approximately 68% as singletons. Sequenced: memory CD4+ T cells sorted from blood. The receptors derive from a man in his late teens or twenties in good health. CDR3s include the opening cysteine and the closing phenylalanine or tryptophan. A D gene is named only where the DNA matches it firmly. Not every row has a clone size; where given, it reads once, few, many or a size class.

d_call,j_call,v_call,clone_size,cdr3_nt,cdr3_aa
NA,TRBJ1-1,TRBV19,NA,TGTGCCAGTAGTATATCGTTTTTAGGGGCCACTGAAGCTTTCTTT,CASSISFLGATEAFF
NA,TRBJ2-3,TRBV5-1,NA,TGCGCCAGCAGCTTGGAACGTGAGGAAGATACGCAGTATTTT,CASSLEREEDTQYF
NA,TRBJ1-5,TRBV12-5,NA,TGTGCTAGTGGTTTGGACAGTCTGGGCCAGCATTTT,CASGLDSLGQHF
TRBD1,TRBJ1-6,TRBV9,NA,TGTGCCAGCAGCGCCCCAGGGGGTTTCGGGAATTCACCCCTCCACTTT,CASSAPGGFGNSPLHF
TRBD1,TRBJ2-5,TRBV10-3,few,TGTGCCATCAGGGTGGGACAGGGAAGAGTGGAGACCCAGTACTTC,CAIRVGQGRVETQYF
TRBD1,TRBJ1-4,TRBV2,NA,TGTGCCAGCGGTTCGGGACAGGCCGATGGGGAAAAACTGTTTTTT,CASGSGQADGEKLFF
NA,TRBJ1-5,TRBV7-8,many,TGTGCCAGCAGCTCGAATATGGGATTTCAGCCCCAGCATTTT,CASSSNMGFQPQHF
NA,TRBJ2-1,TRBV28,few,TGTGCCAGCAGTAAAGCCCGAAGGCAGGGGCTTAACAATGAGCAGTTCTTC,CASSKARRQGLNNEQFF
TRBD1,TRBJ2-7,TRBV5-4,NA,TGTGCCAGCAGCCCGGGACAGGGCTCCTCAGCACTTTACGAGCAGTACTTC,CASSPGQGSSALYEQYF
NA,TRBJ1-1,TRBV5-6,NA,TGTGCCAGCTTTATGACGGATTTCATGAACACTGAAGCTTTCTTT,CASFMTDFMNTEAFF
NA,TRBJ2-2,TRBV6-5,NA,TGTGCCAGCAGTTACCTACAGGGTCAAACCGGGGAGCTGTTTTTT,CASSYLQGQTGELFF
TRBD2,TRBJ2-2,TRBV28,many,TGTGCCAGCAGTTCTCTAGGGTTAGCGGGGGGGCGGAAGAACACCGGGGAGCTGTTTTTT,CASSSLGLAGGRKNTGELFF
NA,TRBJ2-7,TRBV5-1,once,TGCGCCAGCAGCTTAAGTACAAACTACGAGCAGTACTTC,CASSLSTNYEQYF
NA,TRBJ2-3,TRBV10-1,NA,TGCGCCAGCAGTGACAGAGATACGCAGTATTTT,CASSDRDTQYF
TRBD2,TRBJ2-3,TRBV6-5,NA,TGTGCCAGCAGTAAGACTAGCGGGGGAACAGATACGCAGTATTTT,CASSKTSGGTDTQYF
TRBD1,TRBJ1-1,TRBV30,few,TGTGCCTGGGGATGGGGACAGGGGAGCACTGAAGCTTTCTTT,CAWGWGQGSTEAFF
TRBD1,TRBJ1-6,TRBV9,few,TGTGCCAGCAGCCTAAGACAGGGGGCGGATAATTCACCCCTCCACTTT,CASSLRQGADNSPLHF
TRBD1,TRBJ1-4,TRBV30,many,TGTGCCTGGAGGCGCCGGGACAGGCAAGAAAAACTGTTTTTT,CAWRRRDRQEKLFF
NA,TRBJ1-4,TRBV6-6,NA,TGTGCCAGCAGTTACCGAGAAAAACTGTTTTTT,CASSYREKLFF
NA,TRBJ2-3,TRBV7-9,NA,TGTGCCAGCCGACCCAGCAGCACAGATACGCAGTATTTT,CASRPSSTDTQYF
TRBD1,TRBJ1-5,TRBV5-1,once,TGCGCCAGCAGCCCAGGGGGTCGCAATCAGCCCCAGCATTTT,CASSPGGRNQPQHF
NA,TRBJ2-3,TRBV18,NA,TGTGCCAGCTCACCACAGGGTCGCACAGATACGCAGTATTTT,CASSPQGRTDTQYF
TRBD2,TRBJ2-1,TRBV6-5,NA,TGTGCCAGCAGTTACGGGGCGGGGGGTGAGCAGTTCTTC,CASSYGAGGEQFF
TRBD2,TRBJ2-3,TRBV18,NA,TGTGCCAGCTCACCACAAGAGATAGCGGGGGGACGCACAGATACGCAGTATTTT,CASSPQEIAGGRTDTQYF
NA,TRBJ2-3,TRBV5-1,NA,TGCGCCAGCAGCTTGGCTGATGGGGGCGCGGGCACAGATACGCAGTATTTT,CASSLADGGAGTDTQYF
NA,TRBJ2-7,TRBV2,few,TGTGCCAGCAAGGACTGGGGTTCCTACGAGCAGTACTTC,CASKDWGSYEQYF
NA,TRBJ2-1,TRBV2,NA,TGTGCCAGCACCGAAAGGAATGAGCAGTTCTTC,CASTERNEQFF
NA,TRBJ1-4,TRBV5-4,NA,TGTGCCAGCAGCTTGAGGACGACTAATGAAAAACTGTTTTTT,CASSLRTTNEKLFF
NA,TRBJ2-3,TRBV29-1,NA,TGCAGCGTTGGGACAAGCACAGATACGCAGTATTTT,CSVGTSTDTQYF
NA,TRBJ2-7,TRBV4-3,NA,TGCGCCAGCAGCCAAGTTGCCAGTACCTACGAGCAGTACTTC,CASSQVASTYEQYF
NA,TRBJ2-5,TRBV11-2,NA,TGTGCCAGCAGCTTAGGGGGCCGGGGCATGAGTGAGACCCAGTACTTC,CASSLGGRGMSETQYF
NA,TRBJ2-3,TRBV7-2,few,TGTGCCAGCAGCTACCTCAGGGATCCGCAGTATTTT,CASSYLRDPQYF
NA,TRBJ1-5,TRBV30,NA,TGTGCCTGGAGTCCAGGGCCATTACAGCCCCAGCATTTT,CAWSPGPLQPQHF
NA,TRBJ1-5,TRBV5-5,NA,TGTGCCAGCAGCCCAAGAGTGGGGCAGGCGGGGCAGCCCCAGCATTTT,CASSPRVGQAGQPQHF
TRBD2,TRBJ2-1,TRBV30,NA,TGTGCCTGGAGTGTACTTGGGGGGGGAGCGAGACGAAATGAGCAGTTCTTC,CAWSVLGGGARRNEQFF
TRBD1,TRBJ2-2,TRBV2,NA,TGTGCCAGCAGTGACGGACAGGGGAGGAACACCGGGGAGCTGTTTTTT,CASSDGQGRNTGELFF
NA,TRBJ2-3,TRBV12-2,NA,TGTGCAAGTCGCTTGCCGGACTTCCCGGCGGCAGATACGCAGTATTTT,CASRLPDFPAADTQYF
NA,TRBJ1-5,TRBV6-1,NA,TGTGCCAGCAGTCCCCCCCAGCATTTT,CASSPPQHF
NA,TRBJ2-5,TRBV10-1,NA,TGCGCCAGCAGTGAGTCGGCAGGCCAAGAGACCCAGTACTTC,CASSESAGQETQYF
NA,TRBJ1-2,TRBV15,few,TGTGCCACCAGCAGAACGGGAGAGGGCCTGTCTGGCTACACCTTC,CATSRTGEGLSGYTF
NA,TRBJ2-1,TRBV10-2,NA,TGCGCCAGCAGTGAGGGGGGCTATGAGCAGTTCTTC,CASSEGGYEQFF
TRBD2,TRBJ2-5,TRBV29-1,NA,TGCAGCGTTGAGGGCGGGAGCCGAGAGACCCAGTACTTC,CSVEGGSRETQYF
NA,TRBJ2-3,TRBV2,NA,TGTGCCAGCAGTGAACTGGCTAGCACAGATACGCAGTATTTT,CASSELASTDTQYF
NA,TRBJ2-4,TRBV11-2,NA,TGTGCCAGCAGCTTAGTGCTGGGCGGTACGGCCAAAAACATTCAGTACTTC,CASSLVLGGTAKNIQYF
NA,TRBJ2-2,TRBV5-8,NA,TGTGCCAGCAGCTCATGGGGCAGTGCGGGGAAACTGGCCGGGGAGCTGTTTTTT,CASSSWGSAGKLAGELFF
NA,TRBJ1-1,TRBV7-3,NA,TGTGCCAGCAGCTTAGGTCGGAACACTGAAGCTTTCTTT,CASSLGRNTEAFF
TRBD1,TRBJ2-5,TRBV28,NA,TGTGCCAGCAGTATTGGGACAGGGATACAAGAGATCCAGTACTTC,CASSIGTGIQEIQYF
NA,TRBJ2-6,TRBV25-1,NA,TGTGCCAGCAGTCCAAATGAGGGGGTCAGGGGGGCCAACGTCCTGACTTTC,CASSPNEGVRGANVLTF
NA,TRBJ2-5,TRBV2,NA,TGTGCCAGCAGTGCACAGGGTGCCGGACAGACCCAGTACTTC,CASSAQGAGQTQYF
NA,TRBJ1-1,TRBV6-1,few,TGTGCCAGCAGTGAGACAAGGAACACTGAAGCTTTCTTT,CASSETRNTEAFF
NA,TRBJ2-1,TRBV5-1,NA,TGCGCCAGCAGCTTGGTCGGCGGGTCCTACAATGAGCAGTTCTTC,CASSLVGGSYNEQFF
TRBD1,TRBJ1-1,TRBV6-5,NA,TGTGCCAGCAGTTCAACAGGGGGCGGAAAGACTGAAGCTTTCTTT,CASSSTGGGKTEAFF
TRBD2,TRBJ2-7,TRBV11-2,NA,TGTGCCAGCAGCTTAGCGGGCGGGAGGGACTACGAGCAGTACTTC,CASSLAGGRDYEQYF
TRBD1,TRBJ1-6,TRBV9,NA,TGTGCCAGCTCGAACAGGGGGCTGAGCTCCTATAATTCACCCCTCCACTTT,CASSNRGLSSYNSPLHF
NA,TRBJ2-2,TRBV7-8,NA,TGTGCCAGCAGCAACTCTGGGGGTCTTAACACCGGGGAGCTGTTTTTT,CASSNSGGLNTGELFF
TRBD1,TRBJ2-7,TRBV28,NA,TGTGCCAGCAACCGACAGGGTCGGGGAAGGTGGGAGCAGTACTTC,CASNRQGRGRWEQYF
NA,TRBJ2-2,TRBV7-2,NA,TGTGCCAGCAGCTTAGCAGGGTTCGTCGGGGAGCTGTTTTTT,CASSLAGFVGELFF
NA,TRBJ2-2,TRBV19,few,TGTGCCAGTAGTATGGGACTTGCGGGTACCGGGGAGCTGTTTTTT,CASSMGLAGTGELFF
TRBD1,TRBJ1-6,TRBV28,NA,TGTGCCAGCAGTTCCCAGGGACAGGGAATGTTTTCCTATAATTCACCCCTCCACTTT,CASSSQGQGMFSYNSPLHF
NA,TRBJ1-4,TRBV9,NA,TGTGCCAGCAGCGTAACCCCTAATGAAAAACTGTTTTTT,CASSVTPNEKLFF